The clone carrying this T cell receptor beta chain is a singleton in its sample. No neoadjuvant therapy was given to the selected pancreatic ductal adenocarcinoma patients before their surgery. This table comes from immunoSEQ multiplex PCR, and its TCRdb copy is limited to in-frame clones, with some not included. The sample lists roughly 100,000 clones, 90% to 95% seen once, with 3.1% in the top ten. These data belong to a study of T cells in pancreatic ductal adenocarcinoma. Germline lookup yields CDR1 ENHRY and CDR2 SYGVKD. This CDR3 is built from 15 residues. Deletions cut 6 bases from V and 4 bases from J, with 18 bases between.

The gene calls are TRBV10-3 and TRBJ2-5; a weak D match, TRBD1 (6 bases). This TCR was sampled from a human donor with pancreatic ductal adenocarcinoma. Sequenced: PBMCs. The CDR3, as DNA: TGTGCCATCAGCCCCCGTGCCACAGGGCGAGAGACCCAGTACTTC. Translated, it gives CAISPRATGRETQYF.